These 20 T cell receptor beta chains came from one sample sequenced in a study of cytomegalovirus exposure and HLA in healthy donors (dated by TCRdb to the late 2010s). The method was the immunoSEQ multiplex PCR assay. A mixture of 60 forward primers for TCR Vbeta segments and 13 reverse primers for TCR Jbeta segments was used in the multiplex PCR. TCRdb's version of the immuneACCESS table is confined to in-frame rearrangements and falls short of the full clone set. An unresolved V gene accounts for under half of the shortfall where checked; the remainder is of unknown origin. This sample holds approximately 170,000 clones; 85% were observed only once. The top ten clonotypes cover 1% of the sample. Sequencing input: PBMCs. The receptors come from a boy younger than 10 in good health and CMV-seronegative.

The V call is TRBV19, the J call TRBJ2-7; D is perhaps TRBD2 (7 bases). Germline-derived CDR1 and CDR2 are LNHDA and SQIVND (reference sequence). V lost 4 bases and J lost 4, with 20 bases in between. The CDR3 contains 16 residues. DNA of the CDR3: TGTGCCAGTAGTAAATCGGGGGGCGAGGATCGGTACGAGCAGTACTTC. Translation gives CASSKSGGEDRYEQYF.

The chain couples TRBV6-9 to TRBJ2-1; perhaps TRBD2 as D (6 bases). The germline V and J ends were trimmed by 6 bases and 0 bases, with 9 bases remaining between them. Germline V lookup: CDR1 MNHGY, CDR2 SVAAGI. The CDR3 runs to 14 residues. In DNA, the CDR3 is TGTGCCAGCAGCTTGACTAGCTCCTACAATGAGCAGTTCTTC. The encoded protein is CASSLTSSYNEQFF.

This CDR3 reads CASSWGLVLGNEQFF. The CDR3 region has the DNA TGTGCCAGCAGCTGGGGACTAGTATTGGGCAATGAGCAGTTCTTC. This chain joins TRBV7-2 and TRBJ2-1; TRBD2 agrees at 8 bases. The CDR3 length is 15 residues. V was clipped by 4 bases and J by 6 bases; unmatched bases: 8. CDR1 and CDR2 (germline): SGHTA, FQGNSA.

This clone has just one count. V usage is TRBV2 and J usage is TRBJ2-1; D possibly corresponds to TRBD1 (5 bases). V lost 7 bases to trimming and J lost 8 bases, with 12 bases between them. CDR3 length: 12 residues. Germline CDR1 SNHLY, CDR2 FYNNEI. Written as DNA, the CDR3 is TGTGCCAGCATAGGCAGGGTGGATGAGCAGTTCTTC. Protein sequence: CASIGRVDEQFF. Full variable domain (outside the CDR3, taken from reference TRBV2 and TRBJ2-1): EPEVTQTPSHQVTQMGQEVILRCVPISNHLYFYWYRQILGQKVEFLVSFYNNEISEKSEIFDDQFSVERPDGSNFTLKIRSTKLEDSAMYFCASIGRVDEQFFGPGTRLTVL.

This clone was recorded only once. The chain carries TRBV5-1 and TRBJ1-4; maybe TRBD1 (6 bases). Trimming shortened V by 0 bases and J by 5 bases, and 8 bases separated the two germline ends. Germline CDR1 and CDR2: SGHRS and YFSETQ. The length of the CDR3 is 14 residues. The CDR3 protein is CASSLGTENEKLFF. DNA for the CDR3: TGCGCCAGCAGCTTGGGGACAGAGAATGAAAAACTGTTTTTT.

This rearrangement joins TRBV5-4 to TRBJ2-1, with 11 bases fitting TRBD2. Trimming cost V 4 bases and J 8 bases; bases outside gene matches: 11. The CDR3 sequence is 16 residues long. Germline lookup yields CDR1 SGHNT and CDR2 YYREEE (reference sequence). CDR3 DNA sequence: TGTGCCAGCAGCCCCGGGACTAGCGGTAGGGCTGATGAGCAGTTCTTC. Translation: CASSPGTSGRADEQFF. Full variable domain (rest looked up from reference TRBV5-4 and TRBJ2-1): ETGVTQSPTHLIKTRGQQVTLRCSSQSGHNTVSWYQQALGQGPQFIFQYYREEENGRGNFPPRFSGLQFPNYSSELNVNALELDDSALYLCASSPGTSGRADEQFFGPGTRLTVL.

The chain is built from TRBV9 and TRBJ1-4, with D possibly TRBD1 on 5 matching bases. V lost 5 bases to trimming and J lost 8 bases, with 16 bases between them. The germline gives CDR1 SGDLS, CDR2 YYNGEE. The CDR3 sequence is 14 residues long. CDR3 DNA: TGTGCCAGCAGTTCGGGGGTGCAAGGCGAAAAACTGTTTTTT. Its protein is CASSSGVQGEKLFF.

The V call is TRBV28, the J call TRBJ1-5; TRBD1 matches 9 bases. With V trimmed by 5 bases and J by 7 bases, 3 bases remained unmatched. The germline V gene encodes CDR1 MDHEN and CDR2 SYDVKM. The CDR3 sequence is 13 residues long. The CDR3 region is CASSGQGRQPQHF. CDR3 in DNA: TGTGCCAGCAGTGGACAGGGGAGACAGCCCCAGCATTTT.

V usage is TRBV5-6 and J usage is TRBJ2-5, with D perhaps TRBD2 (5 bases). The closer fit of TRBJ2-7 to the DNA end suggests the J call may be wrong. CDR1 SGHDT and CDR2 YYEEEE come from the germline V gene. The CDR3 length is 13 residues. The CDR3 spells CASSLVGSYEQYF. Here the CDR3 DNA reads TGTGCCAGCAGCTTGGTGGGGAGCTACGAGCAGTACTTC.

The rearrangement links TRBV7-9 to TRBJ2-7; 12 bases agree with TRBD2. The length of the CDR3 is 15 residues. Looked up from germline, CDR1 is SEHNR and CDR2 is FQNEAQ (reference sequence). After removal of 5 bases from V and 5 bases from J, the junction contained 7 bases not matched to a gene. CDR3: CASSGGTSGWNEQYF. CDR3 bases: TGTGCCAGCAGCGGGGGGACTAGCGGGTGGAACGAGCAGTACTTC.

DNA for the CDR3: TGTGCCACCAGCAGGGAGACAGGGAACGCAGATACGCAGTATTTT. Translating gives CATSRETGNADTQYF. V and J are TRBV15 and TRBJ2-3, with 7 bases lining up with TRBD1. This CDR3 contains 15 residues. With V trimmed by 3 bases and J by 4 bases, 7 bases remained unmatched. In germline, CDR1 is LNHNV, CDR2 YYDKDF (reference sequence).

The rearrangement uses TRBV5-1 and TRBJ2-1, with TRBD1 matching over 9 bases. With V trimmed by 3 bases and J by 8 bases, 18 bases remained unmatched. Germline V gene data show CDR1 as SGHRS and CDR2 as YFSETQ. The CDR3 contains 18 residues. The CDR3 DNA is TGCGCCAGCAGCTACCCGAGGCCGATACAGGGGGCAGGAGATGAGCAGTTCTTC. This gives the protein CASSYPRPIQGAGDEQFF. Full variable domain (outside the CDR3, taken from reference TRBV5-1 and TRBJ2-1): KAGVTQTPRYLIKTRGQQVTLSCSPISGHRSVSWYQQTPGQGLQFLFEYFSETQRNKGNFPGRFSGRQFSNSRSEMNVSTLELGDSALYLCASSYPRPIQGAGDEQFFGPGTRLTVL.

The rearrangement links TRBV6-5 to TRBJ2-4; TRBD1 aligns across 8 bases. The germline V gene has CDR1 MNHEY and CDR2 SVGAGI. The V and J ends lost 7 bases and 3 bases, in that order; junction bases with no gene match: 5. CDR3 length: 14 amino acids. This CDR3 reads CASKQGVIKNIQYF. The CDR3 bases are TGTGCCAGCAAACAGGGGGTTATCAAAAACATTCAGTACTTC.

The V call is TRBV5-4, the J call TRBJ2-3, with D perhaps TRBD2 (6 bases). The CDR3 totals 16 residues. The V and J ends lost 0 bases and 3 bases respectively, with 14 bases between them. CDR1 is SGHNT, CDR2 YYREEE, per germline (reference sequence). The CDR3 bases are TGTGCCAGCAGCTTGGATTCGGCGGGGAGAACAGATACGCAGTATTTT. Residues: CASSLDSAGRTDTQYF.

Comment on this clone: The same CDR3 also results from other DNA sequences found in this sample. The J gene is TRBJ1-1, the V gene TRBV6-1, with TRBD1 as a possible D gene (6 bases). V lost 2 bases to trimming and J lost 3 bases, with 7 bases between them. Germline-derived CDR1 and CDR2 are MNHNS and SASEGT. The CDR3 consists of 13 residues. In DNA, the CDR3 is TGTGCCAGCAGTGAATACAGGGACACTGAAGCTTTCTTT. Protein product: CASSEYRDTEAFF.

On this clone: In the same sample, other DNA sequences code for this CDR3. This rearrangement joins TRBV5-1 to TRBJ2-1, with a possible D match to TRBD2 (6 bases). The CDR3 loop spans 16 amino acids. CDR1 SGHRS and CDR2 YFSETQ come from the germline V gene. Trimming removed 0 bases from V and 1 base from J, with 11 bases in between. The CDR3 DNA is TGCGCCAGCAGCTTGGTTGGAGGGGTTTCCTACAATGAGCAGTTCTTC. It specifies CASSLVGGVSYNEQFF.

This chain uses TRBV9 with TRBJ1-1; 7 nucleotides align to TRBD1. The CDR3 sequence is 15 residues long. Germline-derived CDR1 and CDR2 are SGDLS and YYNGEE. V gave up 0 bases and J gave up 5 bases; unmatched junction bases: 7. The CDR3 bases are TGTGCCAGCAGCGTAGCTCGACAGGGAGGAACTGAAGCTTTCTTT. As protein: CASSVARQGGTEAFF.

The chain employs TRBV10-3 and TRBJ2-7; maybe TRBD2 (5 bases). Germline V gene data show CDR1 as ENHRY and CDR2 as SYGVKD. V was shortened by 10 bases and J by 4 bases, with 14 bases between the two germline ends. The length of the CDR3 is 12 residues. CDR3 sequence reads: CATAQEGYEQYF. DNA of the CDR3: TGTGCCACCGCCCAAGAGGGATACGAGCAGTACTTC.

The V gene is TRBV10-1, the J gene TRBJ2-3; D is possibly TRBD2 (6 bases). Germline CDR1 reads WNHNN; CDR2 reads SYGVQD (reference sequence). Deletions cut 0 bases from V and 4 bases from J, with 11 bases between. This CDR3 has 15 amino acids. CDR3 sequence reads: CASSESGTASDTQYF. CDR3 DNA: TGCGCCAGCAGTGAGTCAGGGACTGCCTCAGATACGCAGTATTTT.

The V gene is TRBV5-1, the J gene TRBJ2-2; 7 nucleotides match TRBD1. The CDR3 contains 16 residues. The germline CDR1 and CDR2 sequences are SGHRS and YFSETQ. V shed 3 bases, J shed 0 bases, and the junction held 5 bases outside the gene matches. CDR3 residues: CASSSRQGSNTGELFF. The CDR3, as DNA: TGCGCCAGCAGCTCAAGACAGGGTTCGAACACCGGGGAGCTGTTTTTT.